A single T cell receptor (beta chain) is shown here with its context. Its matching antigen is unknown. Using immunoSEQ multiplex PCR, the repertoire was profiled, and TCRdb retains in-frame clones only, with some absent. The sample lists 74,000 or so clones; around 93% were seen once. These data belong to a study of OX40 agonist ivuxolimab in advanced cancers. As for the study in general: Patients were infused with ivuxolimab every 2 weeks at 0.01 to 10 mg/kg. Findings and limits, study-wide: Fewer expanded clones were found on average in CD4+ than in CD8+ T cells. Part of the nonresponder group also had normalized T-cell clonal expansion that was low.

V was cut by 3 bases and J by 3 bases, with 15 bases left in between. The CDR3 runs 14 residues. CDR1 and CDR2 from the germline V gene are SQVTM and ANQGSEA. The sample here was CD4+ or CD8+ T cells sorted from blood, taken in a trial of the OX40 agonist ivuxolimab. This sequence joins TRBV29-1 and TRBJ2-7, with D perhaps being TRBD1 or TRBD2 (5 bases each). The TCR sequence derives from an adult with an advanced solid tumor such as melanoma, head and neck, liver or kidney cancer. The CDR3 region has the DNA TGCAGCGTTGATGGTTGGGGGATGGGCTACGAGCAGTACTTC. It translates to CSVDGWGMGYEQYF.